The 27 T cell receptor beta chains reported below all come from one sample, sequenced in a study of beta chain features in type 1 diabetes. Sequenced material consisted of expressed TCRB transcripts (all of the isolated RNA was reverse transcribed). Measured with immunoSEQ multiplex PCR; TCRdb has only the in-frame clones, and not every one. The data hold about 320,000 clones, with 11% to 15% observed a single time. Sequenced input: central memory CD4+ T cells from blood. The receptor set was obtained from a man aged 30 to 45 in good health.

V gene TRBV2 combines with J gene TRBJ1-5, with D tentatively TRBD1 (5 bases). This CDR3 region has 15 residues. CDR1 is SNHLY, CDR2 FYNNEI, per germline. Trimming took 6 bases from V and 0 from J, leaving 12 bases between them. CDR3 amino acids: CASSSPGGSNQPQHF. The CDR3 bases are TGTGCCAGCAGCAGCCCGGGGGGTAGCAATCAGCCCCAGCATTTT.

This clone occurred a few times. The genes are TRBV5-6 and TRBJ2-3; the match to TRBD1 covers 7 bases. This CDR3 comprises 13 residues. CDR1 is SGHDT and CDR2 is YYEEEE in the germline V gene. J was trimmed by 3 bases and V by 6 bases; bases with no gene match: 4. The chain's CDR3 is CASIKQGTDTQYF. In DNA form, the CDR3 reads TGTGCCAGCATCAAACAGGGGACAGATACGCAGTATTTT.

The chain employs TRBV6-5 and TRBJ2-7, with D tentatively TRBD1 or TRBD2 (6 bases each). The germline V gene has CDR1 MNHEY and CDR2 SVGAGI. V was clipped by 5 bases and J by 6 bases, with 17 bases between them. The CDR3 runs 14 residues. The CDR3 here is CASSRGDGVTEQYV. In DNA, the CDR3 is TGTGCCAGCAGTAGGGGGGACGGAGTGACCGAGCAGTACGTC.

The chain is built from TRBV9 and TRBJ1-2, with TRBD1 identical over 9 bases. V shed 4 bases and J 8 bases; nucleotides not matched to a gene: 9. In germline, CDR1 is SGDLS, CDR2 YYNGEE. The CDR3 consists of 14 residues. As DNA, the CDR3 is TGTGCCAGCAGCAAAACCGGGACAGGGCACGGCTACACCTTC. Its translation is CASSKTGTGHGYTF.

This clone has only one observation. V and J are TRBV18 and TRBJ2-7, with 7 bases matching TRBD2. CDR3 length equals 14 residues. The V gene end was trimmed by 4 bases and the J gene end by 6 bases; junction bases not matched to a gene: 9. CDR1 KGHSH and CDR2 LQKENI come from the germline V gene. In DNA form, the CDR3 reads TGTGCCAGCTCACGTACCGCCAGCGGGGTCGAGCAGTACTTC. Its protein product is CASSRTASGVEQYF.

At least ten counts were recorded for this clone. The chain links TRBV27 to TRBJ2-1, with 8 bases aligning to TRBD2. V lost 4 bases to trimming and J lost 8 bases; unmatched junction nucleotides: 7. Germline assignment: CDR1 MNHEY and CDR2 SMNVEV (reference sequence). CDR3 length equals 14 residues. CDR3 protein: CASSSPGGDDEQFF. The CDR3 DNA is TGTGCCAGCAGTTCGCCGGGAGGGGACGATGAGCAGTTCTTC.

V is TRBV15 and J is TRBJ2-5, with 10 positions matching TRBD1. Per germline, CDR1 LNHNV and CDR2 YYDKDF (reference sequence). Trimming removed 5 bases from V and 5 bases from J; junction bases left unmatched: 11. The CDR3 has 16 amino acids. In DNA form, the CDR3 reads TGTGCCACCAGCGAGAGAGTGACAGGGGGCGCTGAGACCCAGTACTTC. It is translated as CATSERVTGGAETQYF. The full variable domain, rest sourced from reference TRBV15 and TRBJ2-5, is DAMVIQNPRYQVTQFGKPVTLSCSQTLNHNVMYWYQQKSSQAPKLLFHYYDKDFNNEADTPDNFQSRRPNTSFCFLDIRSPGLGDTAMYLCATSERVTGGAETQYFGPGTRLLVL.

In this sample, this clone turned up a few times. The CDR3 reads CASSFVAGGQKTQYF. The CDR3 coding sequence is TGTGCCAGCAGCTTTGTAGCGGGGGGGCAGAAGACCCAGTACTTC. V and J are TRBV7-2 and TRBJ2-5; 11 nucleotides line up with TRBD2. CDR1 is SGHTA, CDR2 FQGNSA, per germline. The junction had 6 bases not matched to a gene; V was cut back by 3 bases and J by 6 bases. This CDR3 contains 15 residues.

This chain links TRBV11-3 with TRBJ2-3; perhaps TRBD2 as D (6 bases). CDR3 length equals 16 residues. From germline, CDR1 is SGHNT and CDR2 YENEEA. V lost 1 base to trimming and J lost 1 base, with 12 bases between them. The DNA of the CDR3 is TGTGCCAGCAGCTTAGTCGCGGGGTTGGGCACAGATACGCAGTATTTT. Translating it yields CASSLVAGLGTDTQYF.

A few counts support this clone. This sequence joins TRBV4-2 and TRBJ2-1; 11 bases match TRBD2. The CDR3 sequence is 16 residues long. Trimming at V came to 0 bases and at J to 6 bases, leaving 4 bases not matched to a gene. Germline lookup yields CDR1 LGHNA and CDR2 YNFKEQ. CDR3 in DNA: TGTGCCAGCAGCCAAGAGACTAGCGGGATGCCCAATGAGCAGTTCTTC. It is translated as CASSQETSGMPNEQFF.

The V gene is TRBV10-3, the J gene TRBJ2-4; TRBD1 aligns across 7 bases. CDR3 length equals 15 residues. Losses at the gene ends were 8 bases for V and 3 bases for J; bases not matched to a gene: 10. In germline, CDR1 is ENHRY, CDR2 SYGVKD. CDR3 sequence (DNA): TGTGCCATCGGCTCCGGGACAGACTACAAAAACATTCAGTACTTC. It encodes CAIGSGTDYKNIQYF.

V and J are TRBV19 and TRBJ2-3, with 7 bases that match TRBD2. From germline, CDR1 is LNHDA and CDR2 SQIVND (reference sequence). This CDR3 region has 15 residues. V shed 4 bases and J 1 base; nucleotides not matched to a gene: 5. CDR3 sequence (DNA): TGTGCCAGTAGTAGAAGCGGGGCCCGCACAGATACGCAGTATTTT. This translates into CASSRSGARTDTQYF.

V usage is TRBV6-5 and J usage is TRBJ1-1; no firm D call. The CDR3 contains 12 residues. Germline CDR1 MNHEY, CDR2 SVGAGI. Trimming removed 2 bases from V and 4 bases from J, with 5 bases in between. This chain's CDR3 is CASSYGITEAFF. CDR3 sequence (DNA): TGTGCCAGCAGTTACGGAATCACTGAAGCTTTCTTT.

This clone occurred a few times. The J gene is TRBJ2-1, the V gene TRBV2; D might be TRBD2 (6 bases). Germline V CDR1 and CDR2: SNHLY, FYNNEI. The CDR3 extends over 13 amino acids. V was pared by 3 bases and J by 14 bases, with 17 bases between. The CDR3 bases are TGTGCCAGCAGTGACCTAGGAGGGCAGGGCGAGTTCTTC. This sequence encodes CASSDLGGQGEFF. The whole variable domain, filled in from reference TRBV2 and TRBJ2-1, reads EPEVTQTPSHQVTQMGQEVILRCVPISNHLYFYWYRQILGQKVEFLVSFYNNEISEKSEIFDDQFSVERPDGSNFTLKIRSTKLEDSAMYFCASSDLGGQGEFFGPGTRLTVL.

The chain couples TRBV4-3 to TRBJ2-3, with a tentative D call TRBD2 (5 bases). This CDR3 spans 14 amino acids. The germline CDR1 and CDR2 sequences are LGHNA and YSLEER. Trimming left V 0 bases short and J 1 base short, with 5 bases between. The CDR3 spells CASSQERGTDTQYF. CDR3 coding DNA: TGCGCCAGCAGCCAAGAGAGGGGCACAGATACGCAGTATTTT.

This clone has only a few counts. The chain recombines TRBV6-1 with TRBJ1-6, with unresolved D. V was shortened by 9 bases and J by 3 bases, with 9 bases between the two germline ends. The CDR3 has 13 amino acids. The V gene's germline CDR1 is MNHNS and CDR2 SASEGT. The CDR3 sequence: CASKGNYNSPLHF. CDR3 nucleotides: TGTGCCAGTAAAGGGAACTATAATTCACCCCTCCACTTT.

The chain employs TRBV9 and TRBJ2-7, with D possibly TRBD1 on 6 matching bases. The ends were cut back, 2 bases at V and 6 bases at J, with 15 bases in the middle. Germline V gene sequence: CDR1 SGDLS, CDR2 YYNGEE. This CDR3 spans 14 amino acids. CDR3 sequence reads: CASSVEWGLGEQYF. The CDR3 coding sequence is TGTGCCAGCAGCGTGGAATGGGGGCTTGGCGAGCAGTACTTC.

In this sample, this clone turned up many times. The chain couples TRBV18 to TRBJ2-3; D is perhaps TRBD1 (5 bases). Germline assignment: CDR1 KGHSH and CDR2 LQKENI. The CDR3 spans 16 residues. Between the trimmed V and J ends, which lost 3 bases and 0 bases, there was a span of 13 bases. DNA of the CDR3: TGTGCCAGCTCACCTGAGACAGATCTTAGCACAGATACGCAGTATTTT. This codes for CASSPETDLSTDTQYF. Variable domain in full (rest from reference TRBV18 and TRBJ2-3): NAGVMQNPRHLVRRRGQEARLRCSPMKGHSHVYWYRQLPEEGLKFMVYLQKENIIDESGMPKERFSAEFPKEGPSILRIQQVVRGDSAAYFCASSPETDLSTDTQYFGPGTRLTVL.

This clone was counted only a few times. The sample contains more than one DNA sequence encoding this CDR3. The V and J genes are TRBV29-1 and TRBJ2-1, with 7 nucleotides matching TRBD2. With 6 bases clipped from V and 1 base from J, the junction kept 3 bases outside the gene matches. The CDR3 extends over 13 amino acids. Germline assignment: CDR1 SQVTM and CDR2 ANQGSEA. CDR3 residues: CSVSGGSYNEQFF. The CDR3 DNA sequence: TGCAGCGTCTCGGGGGGTTCCTACAATGAGCAGTTCTTC.

This clone was counted many times. The J gene is TRBJ1-1, the V gene TRBV27; the D gene is possibly TRBD1 (6 bases). This CDR3 is 11 amino acids long. Trimming shortened V by 11 bases and J by 4 bases, and 11 bases separated the two germline ends. Germline values: CDR1 MNHEY, CDR2 SMNVEV (reference sequence). The CDR3 reads CAAGRGTEAFF. The CDR3 bases are TGTGCCGCGGGCAGGGGCACTGAAGCTTTCTTT.

This clone came up a few times. This may come from a read error, since a much larger clone is one base off. The J gene is TRBJ2-2, the V gene TRBV5-4, with 10 bases that match TRBD2. V was pared by 2 bases and J by 1 base, with 2 bases of the junction left unmatched. This CDR3 region has 16 residues. The germline gives CDR1 SGHNT, CDR2 YYREEE (reference sequence). CDR3 in amino acids: CASSFGLAVNTGELFF. DNA of the CDR3: TGTGCCAGCAGCTTCGGACTAGCGGTGAACACCGGGGAGCTGTTTTTT.

V is TRBV5-5 and J is TRBJ2-2; weak D call: TRBD1 (6 bases). V dropped 5 bases and J dropped 5 bases, with 25 bases sitting between them. The CDR3 length is 18 residues. In germline, CDR1 is SGHKS, CDR2 YYEKEE (reference sequence). The CDR3 reads CASSYSVRTDDATGELFF. The CDR3 bases are TGTGCCAGCAGTTACTCAGTGAGGACAGATGATGCTACCGGGGAGCTGTTTTTT.

The rearrangement links TRBV7-8 to TRBJ2-3; TRBD1 is a possible D gene (6 bases). The germline V gene has CDR1 SGHVS and CDR2 FQNEAQ. The CDR3 sequence is 15 residues long. V was trimmed by 2 bases and J by 0 bases, leaving 9 bases between them. Here the CDR3 DNA reads TGTGCCAGCAGCTTAATAGGGGGAAGCACAGATACGCAGTATTTT. Translating it yields CASSLIGGSTDTQYF. The complete variable domain, with remaining parts taken from reference TRBV7-8 and TRBJ2-3, reads GAGVSQSPRYKVAKRGQDVALRCDPISGHVSLFWYQQALGQGPEFLTYFQNEAQLDKSGLPSDRFFAERPEGSVSTLKIQRTQQEDSAVYLCASSLIGGSTDTQYFGPGTRLTVL.

This clone was detected only a few times. This chain connects TRBV4-3 to TRBJ2-1; weak D call: TRBD1 (5 bases). V was clipped by 0 bases and J by 9 bases, with 15 bases between them. The CDR3 contains 15 residues. Germline lookup yields CDR1 LGHNA and CDR2 YSLEER. Here the CDR3 reads CASSQEPQGRSEQFF. CDR3 nucleotides: TGCGCCAGCAGCCAAGAGCCCCAGGGTAGGAGTGAGCAGTTCTTC.

V usage is TRBV7-7 and J usage is TRBJ2-5; D may be TRBD2 (6 bases). The V end lost 0 bases, the J end lost 2 bases, and 13 bases lay between the germline ends. The CDR3 has 16 residues. Germline V lookup: CDR1 SSHAT, CDR2 FNYEAQ (reference sequence). Here the CDR3 DNA reads TGTGCCAGCAGCTTAGCCCCGGGACTTGGGCAAGAGACCCAGTACTTC. Protein product: CASSLAPGLGQETQYF.

J is TRBJ1-3 and V is TRBV19, with no clear D. The germline V and J ends were trimmed by 4 bases and 0 bases, with 1 base remaining between them. The CDR3 loop spans 12 amino acids. Germline loops: CDR1 LNHDA, CDR2 SQIVND (reference sequence). CDR3 protein: CASSNSGNTIYF. The DNA of the CDR3 is TGTGCCAGTAGTAACTCTGGAAACACCATATATTTT.

This clone was observed a handful of times. Different DNA sequences within this sample yield the same CDR3. The gene calls are TRBV5-4 and TRBJ1-1; no clear D. The V end was cut by 0 bases, the J end by 2 bases, with 5 bases between. Germline loops: CDR1 SGHNT, CDR2 YYREEE (reference sequence). This CDR3 region has 13 residues. The CDR3 sequence is CASSLEANTEAFF. The CDR3, as DNA: TGTGCCAGCAGCTTGGAAGCCAACACTGAAGCTTTCTTT.